This T cell receptor (beta chain) was documented in a study of blood T cell repertoires in COVID-19. Assay: immunoSEQ multiplex PCR; the TCRdb copy retains only in-frame clones and omits some. The sample carries roughly 280,000 clones, around 84% recorded once. The CDR3 has 15 residues. CDR1 and CDR2 from the germline V gene are MGHDK and SYGVNS. Trimming took 3 bases from V and 0 from J, leaving 9 bases between them. This chain joins TRBV25-1 and TRBJ1-3, with D possibly TRBD1 on 5 matching bases. The sequenced sample consisted of peripheral blood. The sequence was collected from a man in his sixties with acute or convalescent COVID-19. The CDR3 coding sequence is TGTGCCAGCAGTGATAAGACAGTCTCTGGAAACACCATATATTTT. This encodes CASSDKTVSGNTIYF.